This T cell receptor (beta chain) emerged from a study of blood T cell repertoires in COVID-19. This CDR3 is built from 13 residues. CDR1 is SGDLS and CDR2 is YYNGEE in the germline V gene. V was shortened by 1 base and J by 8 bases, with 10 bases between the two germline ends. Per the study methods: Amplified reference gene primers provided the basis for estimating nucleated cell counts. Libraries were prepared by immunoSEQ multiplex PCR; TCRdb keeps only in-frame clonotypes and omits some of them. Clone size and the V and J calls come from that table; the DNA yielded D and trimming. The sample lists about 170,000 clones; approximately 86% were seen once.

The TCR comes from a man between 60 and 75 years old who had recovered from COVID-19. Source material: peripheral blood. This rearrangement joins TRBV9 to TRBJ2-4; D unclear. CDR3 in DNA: TGTGCCAGCAGCGTAATGGCTAGTGACATTCAGTACTTC. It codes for CASSVMASDIQYF.